Shown below are 9 T cell receptor beta chains from a single sample sequenced in a study of cytomegalovirus exposure and HLA in healthy donors. PCR employed 60 Vbeta and 13 Jbeta primers. The protocol was immunoSEQ multiplex PCR, while the TCRdb copy is restricted to in-frame clones and leaves out a portion. The repertoire includes around 180,000 clones, about 65% of them detected once, and less than 1.6% sits in the top ten. The sample comprised PBMCs. These receptor sequences come from a girl aged 5-17 years in good health and CMV-seronegative.

The chain recombines TRBV5-6 with TRBJ2-5; 8 bases line up with TRBD2. This CDR3 is built from 15 residues. The V gene end was trimmed by 4 bases and the J gene end by 3 bases; junction bases not matched to a gene: 8. Germline V lookup: CDR1 SGHDT, CDR2 YYEEEE. For the CDR3, the DNA is TGTGCCAGCAGCCTTATCCGGACTAGCAAAGAGACCCAGTACTTC. Translated: CASSLIRTSKETQYF. Full variable domain (remainder filled in from reference TRBV5-6 and TRBJ2-5): DAGVTQSPTHLIKTRGQQVTLRCSPKSGHDTVSWYQQALGQGPQFIFQYYEEEERQRGNFPDRFSGHQFPNYSSELNVNALLLGDSALYLCASSLIRTSKETQYFGPGTRLLVL.

The chain recombines TRBV7-9 with TRBJ2-7; TRBD1 is a possible D gene (6 bases). Germline-derived CDR1 and CDR2 are SEHNR and FQNEAQ (reference sequence). This CDR3 contains 15 residues. V dropped 5 bases and J dropped 0 bases, with 14 bases sitting between them. The CDR3 loop reads CASSIRTAYSYEQYF. CDR3 in DNA: TGTGCCAGCAGCATCCGGACAGCCTACTCCTACGAGCAGTACTTC.

CDR3 in DNA: TGTGCCAGCAGTTTGAGTGGGACAGTCAAAAACATTCAGTACTTC. This gives the protein CASSLSGTVKNIQYF. V and J are TRBV27 and TRBJ2-4, with 7 bases matching TRBD1. With 3 bases clipped from V and 3 bases from J, the junction kept 5 bases outside the gene matches. This CDR3 region has 15 residues. Per germline, CDR1 MNHEY and CDR2 SMNVEV (reference sequence).

The chain combines TRBV19 with TRBJ2-7; 10 bases line up with TRBD1. In germline, CDR1 is LNHDA, CDR2 SQIVND (reference sequence). The CDR3 is made up of 14 amino acids. J was trimmed by 6 bases and V by 3 bases; bases with no gene match: 5. The CDR3 is CASSMGGTGAEQYF. In DNA form, the CDR3 reads TGTGCCAGTAGTATGGGCGGGACAGGGGCCGAGCAGTACTTC. The whole variable domain, filled in from reference TRBV19 and TRBJ2-7, reads DGGITQSPKYLFRKEGQNVTLSCEQNLNHDAMYWYRQDPGQGLRLIYYSQIVNDFQKGDIAEGYSVSREKKESFPLTVTSAQKNPTAFYLCASSMGGTGAEQYFGPGTRLTVT.

V gene TRBV5-1 combines with J gene TRBJ1-2, with 11 positions matching TRBD1. CDR1 and CDR2 (germline): SGHRS, YFSETQ. This CDR3 region has 15 residues. J gave up 3 bases and V 0 bases, and 1 base lay outside the gene matches. The chain's CDR3 is CASSLGDRGDYGYTF. CDR3 in DNA: TGCGCCAGCAGCTTGGGGGACAGGGGGGACTATGGCTACACCTTC.

This clone was recorded only once. The chain employs TRBV5-6 and TRBJ2-1; 10 bases align to TRBD2. There are 16 residues in the CDR3. Germline CDR1 is SGHDT and CDR2 is YYEEEE. V shed 2 bases, J shed 1 base, and the junction held 3 bases outside the gene matches. CDR3 amino acids: CASSLAGGLSYNEQFF. The CDR3 coding sequence is TGTGCCAGCAGCTTAGCGGGGGGGCTTTCCTACAATGAGCAGTTCTTC.

The rearrangement uses TRBV2 and TRBJ2-3; 13 bases agree with TRBD2. V shed 4 bases, J shed 5 bases, and the junction held 6 bases outside the gene matches. There are 16 residues in the CDR3. The germline V gene has CDR1 SNHLY and CDR2 FYNNEI. The CDR3 spells CASSVTSGGAEDTQYF. CDR3 bases: TGTGCCAGCAGTGTTACTAGCGGGGGGGCCGAAGATACGCAGTATTTT.

In regard to this clone: The same CDR3 is also encoded by other DNA sequences in this sample. This chain links TRBV5-6 with TRBJ1-1, with TRBD1 matching over 7 bases. This CDR3 comprises 13 residues. The germline CDR1 and CDR2 sequences are SGHDT and YYEEEE. Germline trimming cut 4 bases from V and 8 bases from J; bases unmatched to any gene: 8. The CDR3 protein is CASSPGTDPEAFF. Written as DNA, the CDR3 is TGTGCCAGCAGCCCCGGGACAGACCCCGAAGCTTTCTTT.

The chain employs TRBV5-1 and TRBJ2-3; D possibly corresponds to TRBD2 (5 bases). V was cut by 4 bases and J by 6 bases, with 12 bases left in between. The germline V gene has CDR1 SGHRS and CDR2 YFSETQ. The CDR3 is made up of 13 amino acids. The CDR3 region is CASSPAGGDTQYF. Here the CDR3 DNA reads TGCGCCAGCAGCCCAGCAGGAGGCGATACGCAGTATTTT.